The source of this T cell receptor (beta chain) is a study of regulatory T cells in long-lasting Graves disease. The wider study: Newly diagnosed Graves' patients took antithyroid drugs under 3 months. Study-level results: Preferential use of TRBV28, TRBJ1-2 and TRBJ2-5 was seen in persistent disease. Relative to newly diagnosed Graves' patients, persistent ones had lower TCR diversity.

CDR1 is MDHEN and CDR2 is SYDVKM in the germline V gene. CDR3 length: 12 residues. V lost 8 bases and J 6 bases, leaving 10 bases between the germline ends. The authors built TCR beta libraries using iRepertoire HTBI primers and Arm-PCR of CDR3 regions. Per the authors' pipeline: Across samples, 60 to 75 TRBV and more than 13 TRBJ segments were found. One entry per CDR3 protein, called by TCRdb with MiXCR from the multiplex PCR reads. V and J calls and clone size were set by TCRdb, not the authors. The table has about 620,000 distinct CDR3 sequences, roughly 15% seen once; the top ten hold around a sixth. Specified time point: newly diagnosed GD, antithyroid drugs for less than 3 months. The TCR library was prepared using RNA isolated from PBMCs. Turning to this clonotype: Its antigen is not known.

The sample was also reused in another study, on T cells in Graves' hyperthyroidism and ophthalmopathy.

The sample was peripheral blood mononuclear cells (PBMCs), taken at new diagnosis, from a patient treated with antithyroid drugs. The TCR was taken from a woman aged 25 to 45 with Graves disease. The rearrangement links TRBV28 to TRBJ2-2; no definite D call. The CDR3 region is CASRRGAGELFF. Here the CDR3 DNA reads TGTGCCAGCCGGAGAGGTGCCGGGGAGCTGTTTTTT.